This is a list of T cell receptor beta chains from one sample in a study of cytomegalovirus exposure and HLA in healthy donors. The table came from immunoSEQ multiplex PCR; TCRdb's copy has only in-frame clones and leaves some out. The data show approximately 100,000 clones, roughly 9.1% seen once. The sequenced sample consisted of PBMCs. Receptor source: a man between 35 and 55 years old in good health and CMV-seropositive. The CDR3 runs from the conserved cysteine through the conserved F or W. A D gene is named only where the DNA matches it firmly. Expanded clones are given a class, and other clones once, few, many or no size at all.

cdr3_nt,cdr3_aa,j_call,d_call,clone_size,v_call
TGTGCCAGCAGTGAATGGTCTAGCGGGAAGATGGTTGAGCAGTTCTTC,CASSEWSSGKMVEQFF,TRBJ2-1,TRBD2,few,TRBV2
TGCGCCAGCAGCTTGCTGAGGTCTAGCGGGAGTGAGCAGTTCTTC,CASSLLRSSGSEQFF,TRBJ2-1,TRBD2,few,TRBV5-1
TGTGCCAGCAGCCATGGGGGCAAGATCGGGGCCTACGAGCAGTACTTC,CASSHGGKIGAYEQYF,TRBJ2-7,-,few,TRBV7-6
TGTGCCAGCACACGGTCAGGGCCCTACCAAGAGACCCAGTACTTC,CASTRSGPYQETQYF,TRBJ2-5,-,few,TRBV5-8
TGCGCCAGCAGCTTGGGGGCTAGCGGGGCTGCCTACGAGCAGTACTTC,CASSLGASGAAYEQYF,TRBJ2-7,TRBD2,-,TRBV5-1
TGTGCCAGCAGTACTCCTTACGCTAGCACAGATACGCAGTATTTT,CASSTPYASTDTQYF,TRBJ2-3,-,-,TRBV27
TGCGCCAGCAGCCAAGGCCCGACTAGCGTATTTGAGACCCAGTACTTC,CASSQGPTSVFETQYF,TRBJ2-5,TRBD2,-,TRBV4-3
TGCAGCGTCGTGATCAGACAACATTACGAGCAGTACTTC,CSVVIRQHYEQYF,TRBJ2-7,-,few,TRBV29-1
TGTGCCAGCAGTGAATTTTGGACAGGGGCCACCGGGGAGCTGTTTTTT,CASSEFWTGATGELFF,TRBJ2-2,TRBD1,-,TRBV6-1
TGCAGCGTTGAAGAGGGCAGACGGGGGACCTATGGCTACACCTTC,CSVEEGRRGTYGYTF,TRBJ1-2,-,-,TRBV29-1
TGTGCCAGCAGTGTTTCGGGACAGTTCGGGTACGAGCAGTACTTC,CASSVSGQFGYEQYF,TRBJ2-7,TRBD1,few,TRBV6-1
TGTGCCGGTCAGGAGGCGTACACAGATACGCAGTATTTT,CAGQEAYTDTQYF,TRBJ2-3,-,-,TRBV6-1
TGTGCCAGCAGCTCCGTCCGGGACAGGGGGCCATATGGCTACACCTTC,CASSSVRDRGPYGYTF,TRBJ1-2,TRBD1,-,TRBV7-6
TGTGCCAGCAGTTACAGGGACATGAACACTGAAGCTTTCTTT,CASSYRDMNTEAFF,TRBJ1-1,-,once,TRBV28
TGCGCCAGCAGCTTGCCTAGCGGGCACGAGCAGTTCTTC,CASSLPSGHEQFF,TRBJ2-1,TRBD2,-,TRBV5-1
TGTGCCAGCAGTCCGGGACAGGGGGAAGCCTACGAGCAGTACTTC,CASSPGQGEAYEQYF,TRBJ2-7,TRBD1,few,TRBV27
TGTGCCAGCAGCTATACAGGGACTGAAGCTTTCTTT,CASSYTGTEAFF,TRBJ1-1,-,few,TRBV13
TGCGCCAGCAGCTTGGCCACACAGGGGACCGGGGAGCTGTTTTTT,CASSLATQGTGELFF,TRBJ2-2,TRBD1,-,TRBV5-1
TGTGCCAGCGCCAGACTGGGGGGCTCCTACGAGCAGTACTTC,CASARLGGSYEQYF,TRBJ2-7,-,-,TRBV6-5
TGTGCCAGCAGTCCGTACAGGGATTACACAGATACGCAGTATTTT,CASSPYRDYTDTQYF,TRBJ2-3,-,-,TRBV27
TGTGCCAGCAGTGCGGGACAGGGGGGATACGAGCAGTACTTC,CASSAGQGGYEQYF,TRBJ2-7,TRBD1,-,TRBV6-5
TGTGCCAGCAGTTACGGGGGAGGTGGGGAGACCCAGTACTTC,CASSYGGGGETQYF,TRBJ2-5,-,few,TRBV6-5
TGCGCCAGCAGCTCCGCAGGGATGGGAAACACTGAAGCTTTCTTT,CASSSAGMGNTEAFF,TRBJ1-1,-,-,TRBV5-1
TGTGCCAGCAGAGGACTAGCGGGAGGGCCGAGCACAGATACGCAGTATTTT,CASRGLAGGPSTDTQYF,TRBJ2-3,TRBD2,many,TRBV27
TGTGCCAGCAGTGCGAGGGAGAGCTCCTACAATGAGCAGTTCTTC,CASSARESSYNEQFF,TRBJ2-1,-,-,TRBV25-1
TGTGCCAGCAGTGGACAGGGGGCTGTTAATGAAAAACTGTTTTTT,CASSGQGAVNEKLFF,TRBJ1-4,TRBD1,few,TRBV28
TGCAGCGTTGAAGATATTTCAGGGGGGCGATTTCTCTACAATGAGCAGTTCTTC,CSVEDISGGRFLYNEQFF,TRBJ2-1,-,-,TRBV29-1
TGTGCCAGCAGCTTAGACCTAGCGGGCATTAGGGATGAGCAGTTCTTC,CASSLDLAGIRDEQFF,TRBJ2-1,TRBD2,few,TRBV7-9
TGCAGCGTTGAAGATCCGGGACAGGGATGGGGCTACACCTTC,CSVEDPGQGWGYTF,TRBJ1-2,TRBD1,few,TRBV29-1
TGTGCCAGCAGCTCTAGGATGGGTGCCGGGGAGCTGTTTTTT,CASSSRMGAGELFF,TRBJ2-2,-,few,TRBV7-9
TGTGCCAGCAGCGCCCAGACAGCCAACACTGAAGCTTTCTTT,CASSAQTANTEAFF,TRBJ1-1,-,few,TRBV9
TGCGCCAGCAGCTGGACTAGCGGGAATAATGAGCAGTTCTTC,CASSWTSGNNEQFF,TRBJ2-1,TRBD2,-,TRBV5-1
TGTGCCACCAGCAGAGATGGAGGGAACACTGAAGCTTTCTTT,CATSRDGGNTEAFF,TRBJ1-1,-,-,TRBV15
TGTGCCAGCAGCTTAGCGAGGGGGATCGGAAACACCATATATTTT,CASSLARGIGNTIYF,TRBJ1-3,-,few,TRBV7-9
TGTGCCAGTAGACGACAGGGACACTCTGGAAACACCATATATTTT,CASRRQGHSGNTIYF,TRBJ1-3,TRBD1,few,TRBV19
TGTGCCAGCAGTTCCCCGGGACATTTCGATACGCAGTATTTT,CASSSPGHFDTQYF,TRBJ2-3,-,few,TRBV6-6
TGTGCCAGCAGCTTAGCGCTAGAGGGGACCCAGTACTTC,CASSLALEGTQYF,TRBJ2-5,-,-,TRBV7-9
TGTGCCAGCAACCAGGGTTCTGGGGCCAACGTCCTGACTTTC,CASNQGSGANVLTF,TRBJ2-6,-,-,TRBV9
TGCAGCGTAGCACAGAGCTCTGGGGCCAACGTCCTGACTTTC,CSVAQSSGANVLTF,TRBJ2-6,-,-,TRBV29-1